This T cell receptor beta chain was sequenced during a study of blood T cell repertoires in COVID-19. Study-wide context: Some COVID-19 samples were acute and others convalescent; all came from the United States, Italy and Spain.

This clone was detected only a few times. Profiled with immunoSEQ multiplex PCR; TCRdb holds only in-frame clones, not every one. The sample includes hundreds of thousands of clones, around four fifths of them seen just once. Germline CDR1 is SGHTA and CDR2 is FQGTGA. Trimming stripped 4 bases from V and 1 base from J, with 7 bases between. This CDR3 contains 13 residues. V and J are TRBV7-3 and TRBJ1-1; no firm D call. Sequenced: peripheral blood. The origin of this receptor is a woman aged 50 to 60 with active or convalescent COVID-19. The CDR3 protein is CASSSQKNTEAFF. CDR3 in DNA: TGTGCCAGCAGCTCTCAGAAGAACACTGAAGCTTTCTTT. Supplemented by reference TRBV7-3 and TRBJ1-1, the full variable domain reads GAGVSQTPSNKVTEKGKYVELRCDPISGHTALYWYRQSLGQGPEFLIYFQGTGAADDSGLPNDRFFAVRPEGSVSTLKIQRTERGDSAVYLCASSSQKNTEAFFGQGTRLTVV.